Each of the 31 T cell receptor beta chains below was sequenced from the same sample in a study of OX40 agonist ivuxolimab in advanced cancers. Profiled with immunoSEQ multiplex PCR; TCRdb holds only in-frame clones, not every one. The sample has around 59,000 clones, around nine tenths seen once. The specimen comprised CD4+ or CD8+ T cells sorted from blood, sampled in a trial of the OX40 agonist ivuxolimab. These receptors came from an adult with an advanced solid tumor such as melanoma, head and neck, liver or kidney cancer.

The rearrangement joins TRBV23-1 to TRBJ2-6; a possible D gene is TRBD1 (6 bases). TRBV23-1 carries the ORF label, with uncertain function. With 3 bases removed from V and 5 bases from J, the gap between germline ends came to 14 bases. This CDR3 comprises 16 residues. This chain's CDR3 is CASSHLRDMRANVLTF. In DNA, the CDR3 is TGCGCCAGCAGTCACCTTCGGGACATGAGGGCCAACGTCCTGACTTTC.

V gene TRBV4-3 combines with J gene TRBJ2-2; D is possibly TRBD1 or TRBD2 (7 bases each). Germline CDR1 LGHNA, CDR2 YSLEER. The CDR3 runs 16 residues. The V end lost 4 bases, the J end lost 2 bases, and 14 bases lay between the germline ends. The chain's CDR3 is CASSRGQRGNTGELFF. As DNA, the CDR3 is TGCGCCAGCAGCCGGGGACAGCGGGGAAACACCGGGGAGCTGTTTTTT.

Concerning this clone itself: The sample carries other DNA sequences with the same CDR3. The CDR3 region is CASSLDGSNQPQHF. The CDR3 DNA follows: TGCGCCAGCAGCTTGGATGGTAGCAATCAGCCCCAGCATTTT. The V gene is TRBV5-1, the J gene TRBJ1-5; D remains ambiguous. This CDR3 is 14 amino acids long. Germline CDR1 reads SGHRS; CDR2 reads YFSETQ. V lost 0 bases and J 0 bases, leaving 4 bases between the germline ends.

The genes are TRBV11-1 and TRBJ1-2; no reliable D call. V lost 1 base to trimming and J lost 0 bases, with 6 bases between them. The CDR3 is 14 residues long. Per germline, CDR1 SGHAT and CDR2 FQDESV (reference sequence). The CDR3 sequence: CASSLEPSNYGYTF. CDR3 in DNA: TGTGCCAGCAGCTTAGAGCCTTCTAACTATGGCTACACCTTC.

This clone appeared a few times. The CDR3 DNA sequence: TGTGCCAGCAGCTTAGAAGGGGGGCTGGGGGAGCAGTTCTTC. It specifies CASSLEGGLGEQFF. This chain uses TRBV11-2 with TRBJ2-1; D may be TRBD1 or TRBD2 (6 bases each). The CDR3 is 14 residues long. The V gene lost 0 bases and the J gene lost 10 bases, with 13 bases spanning the gap. CDR1 and CDR2 (germline): SGHAT, FQNNGV.

The chain links TRBV4-2 to TRBJ2-7; 8 bases fit TRBD1. J was trimmed by 3 bases and V by 3 bases; bases with no gene match: 7. Germline values: CDR1 LGHNA, CDR2 YNFKEQ. CDR3 length: 15 residues. CDR3 DNA sequence: TGTGCCAGCAGCCATCGACAGGGGTATTACTACGAGCAGTACTTC. Translation: CASSHRQGYYYEQYF.

V gene TRBV6-4 combines with J gene TRBJ2-4, with 12 bases matching TRBD1. The CDR3 runs 17 residues. Looked up from germline, CDR1 is MRHNA and CDR2 is SNTAGT. V shed 6 bases, J shed 0 bases, and the junction held 6 bases outside the gene matches. Written as DNA, the CDR3 is TGTGCCAGCAGGGGGGACAGGGGGCCCTTAGCCAAAAACATTCAGTACTTC. This codes for CASRGDRGPLAKNIQYF.

This clone turned up a few times. One junction end disagrees with the germline gene, perhaps due to a read error. The CDR3 nucleotides are TGTGCCAGCAGCTCGCTCAGGCATCCAGCCCAAAAATTCTTC. Its translation is CASSSLRHPAQKFF. This chain uses TRBV11-2 with TRBJ1-2; D gene uncertain. Germline CDR1 is SGHAT and CDR2 is FQNNGV. The CDR3 loop spans 14 amino acids.

This chain connects TRBV7-9 to TRBJ1-4, with D hard to call. CDR3 size: 12 residues. The germline V gene encodes CDR1 SEHNR and CDR2 FQNEAQ (reference sequence). V lost 5 bases and J 8 bases, leaving 9 bases between the germline ends. The CDR3 DNA reads as TGTGCCAGCAGCCCGTACGGGGAAAAACTGTTTTTT. Protein product: CASSPYGEKLFF.

The chain carries TRBV2 and TRBJ1-4; D call uncertain. Germline CDR1 is SNHLY and CDR2 is FYNNEI. The CDR3 runs 15 residues. The V and J ends lost 7 bases and 0 bases respectively, with 12 bases between them. The CDR3 loop reads CASTPDPATNEKLFF. CDR3 in DNA: TGTGCCAGCACCCCAGACCCTGCAACTAATGAAAAACTGTTTTTT. Combining the CDR3 with reference TRBV2 and TRBJ1-4 gives the whole variable domain EPEVTQTPSHQVTQMGQEVILRCVPISNHLYFYWYRQILGQKVEFLVSFYNNEISEKSEIFDDQFSVERPDGSNFTLKIRSTKLEDSAMYFCASTPDPATNEKLFFGSGTQLSVL.

This clone appeared a single time. The chain couples TRBV19 to TRBJ2-7, with D maybe TRBD1 (7 bases). Trimming left V 2 bases short and J 2 bases short, with 13 bases between. CDR1 and CDR2 (germline): LNHDA, SQIVND (reference sequence). The CDR3 length is 15 residues. The CDR3 DNA reads TGTGCCAGTAGTATACCGGGCAGGGGGGCCTACGAGCAGTACTTC. Translating it yields CASSIPGRGAYEQYF. Based on the CDR3 plus reference TRBV19 and TRBJ2-7, the full variable domain is DGGITQSPKYLFRKEGQNVTLSCEQNLNHDAMYWYRQDPGQGLRLIYYSQIVNDFQKGDIAEGYSVSREKKESFPLTVTSAQKNPTAFYLCASSIPGRGAYEQYFGPGTRLTVT.

The genes are TRBV7-2 and TRBJ2-2; D not resolved. V was shortened by 1 base and J by 3 bases, with 6 bases between the two germline ends. This CDR3 has 14 amino acids. Germline V gene lookup returns CDR1 SGHTA and CDR2 FQGNSA. CDR3 amino acids: CASSLGPDTGELFF. CDR3 nucleotides: TGTGCCAGCAGCTTAGGACCAGACACCGGGGAGCTGTTTTTT.

The J gene is TRBJ2-2, the V gene TRBV5-4, with 7 nucleotides matching TRBD2. The length of the CDR3 is 14 residues. V was pared by 4 bases and J by 3 bases, with 3 bases of the junction left unmatched. CDR1 is SGHNT and CDR2 is YYREEE in the germline V gene (reference sequence). The CDR3 DNA reads as TGTGCCAGCAGCGAGGGACTATACACCGGGGAGCTGTTTTTT. This codes for CASSEGLYTGELFF.

J is TRBJ1-1 and V is TRBV29-1; D remains ambiguous. This CDR3 is built from 11 residues. Looked up from germline, CDR1 is SQVTM and CDR2 is ANQGSEA. Trimming cost V 1 base and J 5 bases, with 5 bases left between them. Here the CDR3 reads CSVEGRTEAFF. The CDR3 DNA is TGCAGCGTTGAAGGGAGGACTGAAGCTTTCTTT.

This chain uses TRBV9 with TRBJ2-3; TRBD2 aligns across 12 bases. The CDR3 length is 18 residues. In germline, CDR1 is SGDLS, CDR2 YYNGEE. J lost 6 bases, V lost 0 bases, and 11 bases had no gene match. CDR3 bases: TGTGCCAGCAGCGTAGTAGATCCTACTAGCGGGAGGAAGGATACGCAGTATTTT. As protein: CASSVVDPTSGRKDTQYF.

The gene calls are TRBV18 and TRBJ2-3; TRBD2 matches 10 bases. The V and J ends lost 2 bases and 5 bases, in that order; junction bases with no gene match: 10. This CDR3 region has 17 residues. The germline V gene encodes CDR1 KGHSH and CDR2 LQKENI. The CDR3 sequence: CASSPSPQREGQDTQYF. CDR3 nucleotide sequence: TGTGCCAGCTCACCAAGCCCACAGCGGGAGGGCCAAGATACGCAGTATTTT.

The chain joins TRBV7-9 to TRBJ1-1; possibly TRBD1 for D (5 bases). The CDR3 has 15 residues. V lost 4 bases and J lost 1, with 13 bases in between. Germline V CDR1 and CDR2: SEHNR, FQNEAQ (reference sequence). CDR3 nucleotides: TGTGCCAGCAGCTCCCCTGGGGCCAGGAACACTGAAGCTTTCTTT. This encodes CASSSPGARNTEAFF. Full variable domain (outside the CDR3, taken from reference TRBV7-9 and TRBJ1-1): DTGVSQNPRHKITKRGQNVTFRCDPISEHNRLYWYRQTLGQGPEFLTYFQNEAQLEKSRLLSDRFSAERPKGSFSTLEIQRTEQGDSAMYLCASSSPGARNTEAFFGQGTRLTVV.

This clone was seen once. The CDR3 sequence is CASSSRDYSYEQYF. Written as DNA, the CDR3 is TGTGCCAGCAGCTCGCGGGACTACTCCTACGAGCAGTACTTC. J is TRBJ2-7 and V is TRBV7-2; 7 nucleotides agree with TRBD2. With V trimmed by 4 bases and J by 0 bases, 3 bases remained unmatched. Germline V gives CDR1 SGHTA, CDR2 FQGNSA. There are 14 residues in the CDR3.

This chain links TRBV7-9 with TRBJ2-7, with a possible D match to TRBD2 (5 bases). V gave up 5 bases and J gave up 0 bases, with 14 bases separating them. Germline loops: CDR1 SEHNR, CDR2 FQNEAQ (reference sequence). This CDR3 region has 15 residues. The CDR3 here is CASSPGGGSSYEQYF. The CDR3, as DNA: TGTGCCAGCAGCCCTGGCGGAGGCAGCTCCTACGAGCAGTACTTC.

The gene calls are TRBV27 and TRBJ1-2; D is perhaps TRBD1 (6 bases). The CDR3 loop spans 14 amino acids. V was cut by 3 bases and J by 8 bases, with 16 bases left in between. Germline V gene sequence: CDR1 MNHEY, CDR2 SMNVEV (reference sequence). The CDR3 reads CASSFAYRAGGYTF. The CDR3 DNA is TGTGCCAGCAGTTTCGCATACAGGGCAGGAGGCTACACCTTC.

This clone appeared a few times. The V call is TRBV5-1, the J call TRBJ2-3; 7 bases line up with TRBD1. With V trimmed by 4 bases and J by 0 bases, 5 bases remained unmatched. The V gene's germline CDR1 is SGHRS and CDR2 YFSETQ. CDR3 length: 15 residues. The CDR3: CASSTGQTSTDTQYF. The DNA for the CDR3 is TGCGCCAGCAGCACGGGACAGACGAGCACAGATACGCAGTATTTT.

The chain uses TRBV5-1 and TRBJ2-7; maybe TRBD1 (5 bases). V was clipped by 4 bases and J by 0 bases, with 14 bases between them. Germline CDR1 and CDR2: SGHRS and YFSETQ. This CDR3 spans 15 amino acids. CDR3 amino acids: CASSRQTWSSYEQYF. The CDR3, as DNA: TGCGCCAGCAGCCGACAGACCTGGAGCTCCTACGAGCAGTACTTC.

The chain joins TRBV5-4 to TRBJ2-7, with 9 bases aligning to TRBD2. The V gene end was trimmed by 0 bases and the J gene end by 0 bases; junction bases not matched to a gene: 1. The CDR3 length is 15 residues. Germline values: CDR1 SGHNT, CDR2 YYREEE (reference sequence). The chain's CDR3 is CASSLASGISYEQYF. The CDR3 DNA is TGTGCCAGCAGCTTGGCTAGCGGGATCTCCTACGAGCAGTACTTC.

This chain joins TRBV5-6 and TRBJ2-1, with 9 nucleotides matching TRBD2. Germline assignment: CDR1 SGHDT and CDR2 YYEEEE. The CDR3 length is 17 residues. Unmatched junction bases numbered 5, after V lost 1 base and J lost 0 bases. The CDR3 sequence is CASSLSLAGISYNEQFF. CDR3 coding DNA: TGTGCCAGCAGCTTGTCCCTAGCGGGAATCTCCTACAATGAGCAGTTCTTC.

The chain uses TRBV7-2 and TRBJ2-7; D is uncertain. Trimming stripped 0 bases from V and 2 bases from J, with 5 bases between. The CDR3 has 13 amino acids. Germline V gene lookup returns CDR1 SGHTA and CDR2 FQGNSA. CDR3 residues: CASSLASTYEQYF. The CDR3 DNA sequence: TGTGCCAGCAGCTTAGCCAGTACCTACGAGCAGTACTTC.

V is TRBV2 and J is TRBJ2-1, with D hard to call. The CDR3 spans 12 residues. V lost 7 bases, J lost 7 bases, and 11 bases lay in between. Germline V gives CDR1 SNHLY, CDR2 FYNNEI. The CDR3 protein is CASKLTGNEQFF. As DNA, the CDR3 is TGTGCCAGCAAACTTACCGGGAATGAGCAGTTCTTC.

This sequence joins TRBV28 and TRBJ1-2; maybe TRBD1 (5 bases). This CDR3 comprises 13 residues. With 8 bases removed from V and 7 bases from J, the gap between germline ends came to 17 bases. Germline CDR1 reads MDHEN; CDR2 reads SYDVKM. The CDR3 nucleotides are TGTGCCAGCGTATTGAGAGGCGGGGCTGGCTACACCTTC. This gives the protein CASVLRGGAGYTF.

The rearrangement links TRBV9 to TRBJ1-4; TRBD1 matches at 7 bases. Per the germline V gene, CDR1 is SGDLS and CDR2 is YYNGEE. The CDR3 runs to 16 residues. V dropped 3 bases and J dropped 4; count of bases not matched to a gene: 9. The CDR3 loop reads CASSAPGGGGNEKLFF. CDR3 DNA: TGTGCCAGCAGCGCACCAGGGGGAGGAGGTAATGAAAAACTGTTTTTT.

This clone was observed once. This chain connects TRBV18 to TRBJ2-6; 12 bases fit TRBD1. Trimming removed 2 bases from V and 2 bases from J; junction bases left unmatched: 10. CDR3 length equals 20 residues. The V gene's germline CDR1 is KGHSH and CDR2 LQKENI. This CDR3 reads CASSPINLGQGAAGANVLTF. The CDR3 coding sequence is TGTGCCAGCTCACCAATCAATTTGGGACAGGGGGCAGCTGGGGCCAACGTCCTGACTTTC.

The V call is TRBV2, the J call TRBJ2-5, with 7 nucleotides matching TRBD2. The CDR3 is 15 amino acids. The germline V gene encodes CDR1 SNHLY and CDR2 FYNNEI. V dropped 9 bases and J dropped 3; count of bases not matched to a gene: 13. The CDR3 spells CASKDRSSGKETQYF. For the CDR3, the DNA is TGTGCCAGTAAGGATAGGTCTAGCGGTAAAGAGACCCAGTACTTC.

For this clone: An end of the junction does not agree with germline; a read error may underlie this. V gene TRBV11-2 combines with J gene TRBJ1-2, with TRBD1 identical over 7 bases. The CDR3 totals 14 residues. CDR1 is SGHAT and CDR2 is FQNNGV in the germline V gene. Here the CDR3 reads CASSVDRDDDGYTF. DNA of the CDR3: TGTGCCAGCAGCGTAGACAGGGATGATGATGGCTACACCTTC.